Below are 24 T cell receptor beta chains sequenced from a single sample in a study of blood T cell repertoires in COVID-19. The protocol was immunoSEQ multiplex PCR, while the TCRdb copy is restricted to in-frame clones and leaves out a portion. The profile shows fewer than 300,000 clones, 70% to 75% of them singletons. Sample: peripheral blood. These receptors all stem from a woman older than 75 with acute or convalescent COVID-19.

This chain joins TRBV5-1 and TRBJ2-2; 15 bases are a match to TRBD2. Per germline, CDR1 SGHRS and CDR2 YFSETQ. Trimming cost V 3 bases and J 5 bases; bases outside gene matches: 8. The CDR3 is 18 residues long. The CDR3 loop is CASSSLGLAGGGTGELFF. Here the CDR3 DNA reads TGCGCCAGCAGCTCACTGGGACTAGCGGGAGGTGGGACCGGGGAGCTGTTTTTT.

CDR3 protein: CASSLGRGTGANVLTF. CDR3 bases: TGTGCCAGCAGCTTGGGTAGGGGGACTGGGGCCAACGTCCTGACTTTC. V and J are TRBV5-4 and TRBJ2-6; possibly TRBD1 for D (6 bases). CDR1 and CDR2 (germline): SGHNT, YYREEE (reference sequence). The CDR3 extends over 16 amino acids. V dropped 0 bases and J dropped 2 bases, with 9 bases sitting between them.

The chain joins TRBV7-2 to TRBJ2-3; 11 nucleotides align to TRBD2. There are 16 residues in the CDR3. Per germline, CDR1 SGHTA and CDR2 FQGNSA. V lost 7 bases, J lost 5 bases, and 11 bases stayed unmatched. The CDR3 protein is CASTLSLAGGRDTQYF. CDR3 nucleotide sequence: TGTGCCAGCACCCTGAGTCTAGCGGGGGGCCGAGATACGCAGTATTTT.

This sequence joins TRBV10-2 and TRBJ2-3; TRBD2 aligns across 12 bases. Germline V gene lookup returns CDR1 WSHSY and CDR2 SAAADI. V gave up 3 bases and J gave up 1 base; unmatched junction bases: 8. This CDR3 spans 18 amino acids. CDR3 DNA sequence: TGCGCCAGCAGTGACCTGCTAGCGGGGGGGGTGGGCACAGATACGCAGTATTTT. Protein: CASSDLLAGGVGTDTQYF.

V is TRBV2 and J is TRBJ1-3; the D gene is possibly TRBD1 (5 bases). The length of the CDR3 is 13 residues. CDR1 and CDR2 from the germline V gene are SNHLY and FYNNEI. The V end was cut by 8 bases, the J end by 5 bases, with 13 bases between. The CDR3 DNA reads TGTGCCAGCCGTAGGCAGGGTAGAAACACCATATATTTT. Amino acids: CASRRQGRNTIYF.

The chain uses TRBV27 and TRBJ2-1; 10 nucleotides match TRBD1. CDR3 size: 16 residues. J was trimmed by 4 bases and V by 6 bases; bases with no gene match: 9. CDR1 and CDR2 from the germline V gene are MNHEY and SMNVEV (reference sequence). Here the CDR3 DNA reads TGTGCCAGCAGACTGTCCGGGACAGGGGTTTACAATGAGCAGTTCTTC. Residues: CASRLSGTGVYNEQFF.

This clone was seen many times. The chain couples TRBV5-4 to TRBJ1-1, with 11 bases aligning to TRBD1. CDR3 size: 15 residues. V was pared by 0 bases and J by 7 bases, with 5 bases of the junction left unmatched. From germline, CDR1 is SGHNT and CDR2 YYREEE (reference sequence). The CDR3 coding sequence is TGTGCCAGCAGCTTGGGGACAGGGGGCGCGGGTGAAGCTTTCTTT. Its protein product is CASSLGTGGAGEAFF. Full variable domain (remainder filled in from reference TRBV5-4 and TRBJ1-1): ETGVTQSPTHLIKTRGQQVTLRCSSQSGHNTVSWYQQALGQGPQFIFQYYREEENGRGNFPPRFSGLQFPNYSSELNVNALELDDSALYLCASSLGTGGAGEAFFGQGTRLTVV.

The chain joins TRBV6-6 to TRBJ1-5, with no clear D. The CDR3 extends over 12 amino acids. CDR1 MNHNY and CDR2 SVGAGI come from the germline V gene (reference sequence). V lost 6 bases to trimming and J lost 1 base, with 4 bases between them. DNA of the CDR3: TGTGCCAGCAGCCGGAGCAATCAGCCCCAGCATTTT. It encodes CASSRSNQPQHF.

This rearrangement joins TRBV5-6 to TRBJ2-7; D remains ambiguous. The CDR3 extends over 14 amino acids. Germline lookup yields CDR1 SGHDT and CDR2 YYEEEE. Trimming took off 5 bases at V and 2 bases at J, with 14 bases between the two ends. CDR3 coding DNA: TGTGCCAGCAGTTTTATTAGTACCCCCTACGAGCAGTACTTC. It specifies CASSFISTPYEQYF.

This clone has only one observation. The chain employs TRBV19 and TRBJ1-2; 8 nucleotides match TRBD1. The length of the CDR3 is 15 residues. Per germline, CDR1 LNHDA and CDR2 SQIVND (reference sequence). The junction had 6 bases not matched to a gene; V was cut back by 6 bases and J by 0 bases. The CDR3 sequence is CASRPTGEANYGYTF. The CDR3, as DNA: TGTGCCAGTAGACCGACAGGGGAGGCTAACTATGGCTACACCTTC. The whole variable domain, remainder taken from reference TRBV19 and TRBJ1-2, is DGGITQSPKYLFRKEGQNVTLSCEQNLNHDAMYWYRQDPGQGLRLIYYSQIVNDFQKGDIAEGYSVSREKKESFPLTVTSAQKNPTAFYLCASRPTGEANYGYTFGSGTRLTVV.

This chain links TRBV3-1 (or the pseudogene TRBV3-2) with TRBJ1-3, with a possible D match to TRBD1 (6 bases). This CDR3 is built from 16 residues. Germline assignment: CDR1 LGHDT and CDR2 YNNKEL (reference sequence). Trimming removed 4 bases at V and 0 bases at J, with 13 bases between. DNA for the CDR3: TGTGCCAGCAGCCTTCTGGACAGACTCTCTGGAAACACCATATATTTT. Translating gives CASSLLDRLSGNTIYF.

CDR3 nucleotide sequence: TGCGCCAGCAGCCCCAGGGGGCCAGGAGGCTACACCTTC. This translates into CASSPRGPGGYTF. The chain has TRBV5-1 and TRBJ1-2; 8 bases agree with TRBD1. Germline CDR1 SGHRS, CDR2 YFSETQ. The CDR3 extends over 13 amino acids. V lost 4 bases to trimming and J lost 8 bases; unmatched junction nucleotides: 7. Full variable domain (rest looked up from reference TRBV5-1 and TRBJ1-2): KAGVTQTPRYLIKTRGQQVTLSCSPISGHRSVSWYQQTPGQGLQFLFEYFSETQRNKGNFPGRFSGRQFSNSRSEMNVSTLELGDSALYLCASSPRGPGGYTFGSGTRLTVV.

The rearrangement links TRBV20-1 to TRBJ1-1, with 7 bases identical to TRBD1. The CDR3 runs 11 residues. The V gene end was trimmed by 7 bases and the J gene end by 8 bases; junction bases not matched to a gene: 7. Per the germline V gene, CDR1 is DFQATT and CDR2 is SNEGSKA (reference sequence). The chain's CDR3 is CSGGGMAEAFF. The CDR3 nucleotides read TGCAGTGGAGGGGGCATGGCCGAAGCTTTCTTT.

The rearrangement joins TRBV2 to TRBJ1-1; D is perhaps TRBD1 (6 bases). The CDR3 totals 12 residues. V shed 7 bases and J shed 2 bases, with 8 bases lying between them. CDR1 is SNHLY and CDR2 is FYNNEI in the germline V gene. CDR3 amino acids: CASKGDNTEAFF. CDR3 DNA: TGTGCCAGCAAGGGGGATAACACTGAAGCTTTCTTT.

The genes are TRBV5-8 and TRBJ2-1, with D perhaps matching TRBD1 (6 bases). The CDR3 extends over 16 amino acids. Germline-derived CDR1 and CDR2 are SGHTS and YDEGEE. Trimming took off 4 bases at V and 7 bases at J, with 21 bases between the two ends. In DNA form, the CDR3 reads TGTGCCAGCAGCATCTACGCCGGGACAATTGTGAATGAGCAGTTCTTC. Its translation: CASSIYAGTIVNEQFF.

This clone was detected once. The chain uses TRBV5-1 and TRBJ2-3, with 7 bases identical to TRBD2. The ends lost 7 bases at V and 3 bases at J; junction bases unmatched: 8. Germline V gives CDR1 SGHRS, CDR2 YFSETQ. This CDR3 contains 14 residues. In DNA form, the CDR3 reads TGCGCCAGCGTTCTAGCGGAACTAACAGATACGCAGTATTTT. Its protein is CASVLAELTDTQYF.

In this sample, this clone turned up a few times. The chain employs TRBV9 and TRBJ2-2; a possible D gene is TRBD1 (6 bases). V lost 3 bases to trimming and J lost 1 base, with 10 bases between them. The germline gives CDR1 SGDLS, CDR2 YYNGEE. This CDR3 comprises 15 residues. The DNA for the CDR3 is TGTGCCAGCAGCGCCGCACAGGGGAACACCGGGGAGCTGTTTTTT. Translation: CASSAAQGNTGELFF.

The V gene is TRBV11-2, the J gene TRBJ1-2; D gene uncertain. With 4 bases removed from V and 2 bases from J, the gap between germline ends came to 8 bases. Germline V gene sequence: CDR1 SGHAT, CDR2 FQNNGV. There are 13 residues in the CDR3. DNA for the CDR3: TGTGCCAGCAGCTGGGAGGGAAACTATGGCTACACCTTC. It encodes CASSWEGNYGYTF.

This rearrangement joins TRBV30 to TRBJ1-6; TRBD1 agrees at 9 bases. From germline, CDR1 is GTSNPN and CDR2 SVGIG (reference sequence). The V gene end was trimmed by 2 bases and the J gene end by 7 bases; junction bases not matched to a gene: 6. The CDR3 runs to 15 residues. CDR3 region: CAWSTGQGLNSPLHF. The CDR3, as DNA: TGTGCCTGGAGTACGGGACAGGGACTAAATTCACCCCTCCACTTT. Filled out from reference TRBV30 and TRBJ1-6, the complete variable domain reads SQTIHQWPATLVQPVGSPLSLECTVEGTSNPNLYWYRQAAGRGLQLLFYSVGIGQISSEVPQNLSASRPQDRQFILSSKKLLLSDSGFYLCAWSTGQGLNSPLHFGNGTRLTVT.

This clone was recorded only once. V and J are TRBV6-5 and TRBJ2-1; D may be TRBD2 (6 bases). The CDR3 is made up of 14 amino acids. Germline assignment: CDR1 MNHEY and CDR2 SVGAGI. Trimming took off 4 bases at V and 6 bases at J, with 13 bases between the two ends. In DNA, the CDR3 is TGTGCCAGCAGTTCGCTCGGAGGGATCAATGAGCAGTTCTTC. Its translation: CASSSLGGINEQFF.

This sequence joins TRBV5-4 and TRBJ1-1; D perhaps matches TRBD1 (5 bases). V lost 1 base, J lost 2 bases, and 9 bases lay in between. The CDR3 sequence is 14 residues long. Germline V gene data show CDR1 as SGHNT and CDR2 as YYREEE (reference sequence). CDR3 loop: CASSLQGPNTEAFF. CDR3 sequence (DNA): TGTGCCAGCAGCTTGCAGGGCCCCAACACTGAAGCTTTCTTT.

V gene TRBV25-1 combines with J gene TRBJ2-5, with TRBD2 matching 7 bases. This CDR3 region has 15 residues. Trimming removed 3 bases from V and 4 bases from J; junction bases left unmatched: 8. Germline loops: CDR1 MGHDK, CDR2 SYGVNS. CDR3 amino acids: CASSEWYGGLETQYF. In nucleotides, the CDR3 is TGTGCCAGCAGTGAGTGGTACGGGGGGTTAGAGACCCAGTACTTC. The whole variable domain, filled in from reference TRBV25-1 and TRBJ2-5, reads EADIYQTPRYLVIGTGKKITLECSQTMGHDKMYWYQQDPGMELHLIHYSYGVNSTEKGDLSSESTVSRIRTEHFPLTLESARPSHTSQYLCASSEWYGGLETQYFGPGTRLLVL.

V and J are TRBV5-4 and TRBJ1-4, with 7 bases fitting TRBD1. CDR3 length equals 16 residues. V dropped 4 bases and J dropped 7; count of bases not matched to a gene: 13. Germline assignment: CDR1 SGHNT and CDR2 YYREEE (reference sequence). The CDR3 spells CASSTKVPGGVEKLFF. The CDR3 DNA reads as TGTGCCAGCAGCACGAAAGTCCCAGGGGGAGTTGAAAAACTGTTTTTT.

The V gene is TRBV27, the J gene TRBJ2-7; 10 bases map to TRBD2. This CDR3 has 16 residues. CDR1 MNHEY and CDR2 SMNVEV come from the germline V gene (reference sequence). V shed 5 bases and J 2 bases; nucleotides not matched to a gene: 9. The CDR3 region is CASSPIRTSGPYEQYF. CDR3 DNA sequence: TGTGCCAGCAGTCCCATTCGGACTAGCGGCCCCTACGAGCAGTACTTC.